This T cell receptor (beta chain) was sequenced for a study of identical twins. Findings and limits, study-wide: Where beta out-of-frame sequences were concerned, excess twin sharing was weaker. Cross-sectional statistical analysis was relied on for the conclusions, without the same donors being followed.

Template switching created a universal primer site, and the cDNA included unique molecular identifiers. TCRdb itself ran the 5' RACE reads through MiXCR, one entry per CDR3 protein. The table records 500,000 to 600,000 distinct CDR3 sequences, roughly 21% of them present only once. Germline loops: CDR1 DFQATT, CDR2 SNEGSKA (reference sequence). The CDR3 spans 13 residues. The V end was cut by 3 bases, the J end by 8 bases, with 13 bases between. As concerns this clonotype: The antigen remains unidentified.

This sample was shared with a second study, whose subject was T cells expressing NK-cell markers. That paper states: Sorting was limited to alpha-beta TCR-expressing T cells with an anti-gamma-delta TCR antibody in several experiments.

This sequence joins TRBV20-1 and TRBJ2-2, with a possible D match to TRBD1 (6 bases). Input material: CD4+ T cells sorted from blood. This TCR was sampled from a woman between 18 and 29 years old in good health. In nucleotides, the CDR3 is TGCAGTGCTAGGTGGACAGTCGCAGGGGAGCTGTTTTTT. It codes for CSARWTVAGELFF.